Sequencing of this TCR beta chain was carried out in a study of neoadjuvant anti-PD-1 for oral cavity cancer. Overall study context: Before surgery, most patients got three to four biweekly 3 mg/kg nivolumab doses.

Germline CDR1 and CDR2: LGHNA and YSLEER. The CDR3 covers 14 residues. The germline V and J ends were trimmed by 0 bases and 6 bases, with 10 bases remaining between them. Study observations and caveats: Each response group had just a few patients in TCR analyses.

Note on this clone: Its antigen remains unknown.

TCRdb's copy holds only in-frame clones and misses some; the assay was immunoSEQ multiplex PCR. The sample lists more than 6,500 clones; roughly three quarters were seen once. The source was PBMCs, collected before nivolumab (anti-PD-1) treatment. The TCR sequence derives from a person between 40 and 85 years old with oral cavity squamous cell carcinoma. The chain carries TRBV4-3 and TRBJ2-3, with TRBD1 as a possible D gene (5 bases). The CDR3 DNA follows: TGCGCCAGCAGCCAAGACAGGGCATGGGATACGCAGTATTTT. This encodes CASSQDRAWDTQYF.